These 20 T cell receptor beta chains share one sample of origin, sequenced in a study of OX40 agonist ivuxolimab in advanced cancers. The repertoire was sequenced with immunoSEQ multiplex PCR; TCRdb's copy has only in-frame clones and lacks some. The data contain over 90,000 clones, 85% to 90% of them seen just once; the ten biggest clones take up around 1.8%. Sequenced here: CD4+ or CD8+ T cells sorted from blood, sampled in a trial of the OX40 agonist ivuxolimab. The source is an adult with an advanced solid tumor such as melanoma, head and neck, liver or kidney cancer.

V usage is TRBV9 and J usage is TRBJ1-2, with 8 bases that match TRBD1. The trim removed 3 bases at V and 4 bases at J, leaving 8 bases unmatched. The CDR3 loop spans 15 amino acids. Germline V gene data show CDR1 as SGDLS and CDR2 as YYNGEE. CDR3 region: CASSAGQEPFYGYTF. The CDR3 DNA follows: TGTGCCAGCAGCGCGGGACAGGAGCCTTTCTATGGCTACACCTTC.

Points on this clone: Different DNA sequences within this sample yield the same CDR3. The chain links TRBV5-1 to TRBJ2-3, with D hard to call. The CDR3 runs to 14 residues. CDR1 is SGHRS and CDR2 is YFSETQ in the germline V gene. Trimming cost V 0 bases and J 0 bases, with 5 bases left between them. As DNA, the CDR3 is TGCGCCAGCAGCTTGGAGAGCAGCACAGATACGCAGTATTTT. Translation: CASSLESSTDTQYF.

This sequence joins TRBV5-1 and TRBJ2-5, with a weak D call TRBD2 (5 bases). Trimming left V 6 bases short and J 4 bases short, with 19 bases between. The CDR3 contains 15 residues. CDR1 and CDR2 from the germline V gene are SGHRS and YFSETQ. The CDR3 here is CASNKGRDTLETQYF. The CDR3 nucleotides are TGCGCCAGCAATAAGGGCCGGGATACTTTAGAGACCCAGTACTTC.

The chain uses TRBV10-3 and TRBJ2-7; 13 bases are shared with TRBD2. V was pared by 4 bases and J by 9 bases, with 6 bases of the junction left unmatched. The CDR3 has 14 residues. The germline gives CDR1 ENHRY, CDR2 SYGVKD. In DNA form, the CDR3 reads TGTGCCATCAGTGCGGGGACTAGCGGGATTCGGCAGTACTTC. Translation: CAISAGTSGIRQYF.

The chain uses TRBV9 and TRBJ1-5; D not resolved. The length of the CDR3 is 14 residues. V lost 5 bases, J lost 0 bases, and 9 bases lay in between. CDR1 is SGDLS and CDR2 is YYNGEE in the germline V gene. CDR3 sequence reads: CASSVDGSNQPQHF. The CDR3 region has the DNA TGTGCCAGCAGTGTCGACGGTAGCAATCAGCCCCAGCATTTT.

The chain couples TRBV9 to TRBJ2-2; 7 nucleotides line up with TRBD2. Per the germline V gene, CDR1 is SGDLS and CDR2 is YYNGEE. V shed 4 bases and J 5 bases; nucleotides not matched to a gene: 8. The CDR3 covers 15 residues. For the CDR3, the DNA is TGTGCCAGCAGCCCAGAGGGACTAAGGACCGGGGAGCTGTTTTTT. Translating it yields CASSPEGLRTGELFF. The variable domain in full, completed from reference TRBV9 and TRBJ2-2, reads DSGVTQTPKHLITATGQRVTLRCSPRSGDLSVYWYQQSLDQGLQFLIQYYNGEERAKGNILERFSAQQFPDLHSELNLSSLELGDSALYFCASSPEGLRTGELFFGEGSRLTVL.

The table lists this clone with a few counts. V is TRBV28 and J is TRBJ1-1; TRBD1 matches 7 bases. This CDR3 has 15 amino acids. Germline values: CDR1 MDHEN, CDR2 SYDVKM. V was clipped by 7 bases and J by 0 bases; unmatched bases: 8. The CDR3 spells CASIDRQGLNTEAFF. CDR3 DNA sequence: TGTGCCAGCATAGACCGACAGGGCCTGAACACTGAAGCTTTCTTT.

In DNA, the CDR3 is TGTGCCAGCAGTACAACAGGGAGCAATCAGCCCCAGCATTTT. This sequence encodes CASSTTGSNQPQHF. The chain links TRBV6-1 to TRBJ1-5; TRBD1 might be the D (6 bases). The CDR3 has 14 amino acids. The germline V gene has CDR1 MNHNS and CDR2 SASEGT. V lost 5 bases, J lost 1 base, and 9 bases lay in between.

The chain couples TRBV28 to TRBJ2-7; 13 bases match TRBD2. This CDR3 has 16 residues. J lost 1 base, V lost 6 bases, and 6 bases had no gene match. CDR1 and CDR2 from the germline V gene are MDHEN and SYDVKM. The CDR3 protein is CASSPLGLAGSYEQYF. The CDR3 bases are TGTGCCAGCAGCCCCTTGGGACTAGCGGGGTCCTACGAGCAGTACTTC.

This chain links TRBV5-4 with TRBJ1-1; D unclear. This CDR3 contains 15 residues. Trimming pared 0 bases from V and 2 bases from J, leaving 11 bases between. Germline CDR1 reads SGHNT; CDR2 reads YYREEE (reference sequence). The CDR3 loop is CASSLVAGRNTEAFF. The CDR3 DNA sequence: TGTGCCAGCAGCTTGGTTGCGGGCAGAAACACTGAAGCTTTCTTT. Variable domain in full (rest from reference TRBV5-4 and TRBJ1-1): ETGVTQSPTHLIKTRGQQVTLRCSSQSGHNTVSWYQQALGQGPQFIFQYYREEENGRGNFPPRFSGLQFPNYSSELNVNALELDDSALYLCASSLVAGRNTEAFFGQGTRLTVV.

This chain uses TRBV5-5 with TRBJ2-5; D possibly corresponds to TRBD2 (5 bases). Germline V gene sequence: CDR1 SGHKS, CDR2 YYEKEE (reference sequence). The length of the CDR3 is 16 residues. Trimming shortened V by 0 bases and J by 5 bases, and 17 bases separated the two germline ends. CDR3 sequence: CASSLAISGIGETQYF. The CDR3 DNA sequence: TGTGCCAGCAGCTTGGCCATAAGCGGCATTGGGGAGACCCAGTACTTC.

The J gene is TRBJ2-1, the V gene TRBV5-1; D is unresolved. Trimming removed 5 bases from V and 3 bases from J, with 9 bases in between. In germline, CDR1 is SGHRS, CDR2 YFSETQ. This CDR3 has 13 amino acids. The CDR3 bases are TGCGCCAGCAGGGGCAGTGACTACAATGAGCAGTTCTTC. It translates to CASRGSDYNEQFF.

In its sample, this clone was seen a few times. This chain uses TRBV29-1 with TRBJ1-1, with D unclear. Germline CDR1 SQVTM, CDR2 ANQGSEA. The CDR3 loop spans 13 amino acids. CDR3 residues: CSGDTAVNTEAFF. CDR3 sequence (DNA): TGCAGTGGTGACACAGCAGTGAACACTGAAGCTTTCTTT.

The CDR3 DNA sequence: TGTGCCAGCAGATCAAGGGTTGCGGGGAGGCCTGAAGCTTTCTTT. Translation gives CASRSRVAGRPEAFF. V is TRBV28 and J is TRBJ1-1; D remains unclear. Trimming removed 6 bases from V and 6 bases from J, with 20 bases in between. This CDR3 is built from 15 residues. From germline, CDR1 is MDHEN and CDR2 SYDVKM. Drawing the rest from reference TRBV28 and TRBJ1-1, the complete variable domain is DVKVTQSSRYLVKRTGEKVFLECVQDMDHENMFWYRQDPGLGLRLIYFSYDVKMKEKGDIPEGYSVSREKKERFSLILESASTNQTSMYLCASRSRVAGRPEAFFGQGTRLTVV.

The V and J genes are TRBV6-1 and TRBJ2-2; no reliable D call. Trimming left V 6 bases short and J 4 bases short, with 9 bases between. Germline V gene lookup returns CDR1 MNHNS and CDR2 SASEGT. CDR3 size: 13 residues. CDR3 residues: CASRGSVTGELFF. The CDR3 nucleotides are TGTGCCAGCAGAGGTTCGGTCACCGGGGAGCTGTTTTTT.

V and J are TRBV27 and TRBJ2-1, with D possibly called TRBD1 or TRBD2 (5 bases each). Germline CDR1 MNHEY, CDR2 SMNVEV (reference sequence). The CDR3 extends over 14 amino acids. Between the trimmed V and J ends, which lost 8 bases and 8 bases, there was a span of 19 bases. The CDR3 region is CASWGRGPGDEQFF. CDR3 in DNA: TGTGCCAGCTGGGGTCGGGGCCCCGGCGATGAGCAGTTCTTC.

The CDR3 DNA is TGTGCCAGCAGCAAATGCGGGCGGGAGGAGGAGACCCAGTACTTC. This gives the protein CASSKCGREEETQYF. V usage is TRBV21-1 and J usage is TRBJ2-5; the DNA was not compared with TRBD2, the D call given in the table. TRBV21-1 corresponds to a pseudogene. The CDR3 runs 15 residues.

This clone was observed a handful of times. The genes are TRBV5-1 and TRBJ1-2; TRBD1 agrees at 10 bases. Trimming took 3 bases from V and 2 from J; bases not matched to a gene: 1. The CDR3 is made up of 14 amino acids. Germline CDR1 is SGHRS and CDR2 is YFSETQ. This chain's CDR3 is CASSSDRGNYGYTF. CDR3 nucleotides: TGCGCCAGCAGCTCGGACAGGGGGAACTATGGCTACACCTTC. Using reference TRBV5-1 and TRBJ1-2 for the parts outside the CDR3, the full variable domain is KAGVTQTPRYLIKTRGQQVTLSCSPISGHRSVSWYQQTPGQGLQFLFEYFSETQRNKGNFPGRFSGRQFSNSRSEMNVSTLELGDSALYLCASSSDRGNYGYTFGSGTRLTVV.

The J gene is TRBJ2-3, the V gene TRBV5-1, with 7 bases matching TRBD2. This CDR3 contains 17 residues. Germline V gene sequence: CDR1 SGHRS, CDR2 YFSETQ. After removal of 1 base from V and 5 bases from J, the junction contained 13 bases not matched to a gene. The CDR3 bases are TGCGCCAGCAGCTTGCATTCCGGGACTAAGGCTTTAGATACGCAGTATTTT. Translation gives CASSLHSGTKALDTQYF. Supplemented by reference TRBV5-1 and TRBJ2-3, the full variable domain reads KAGVTQTPRYLIKTRGQQVTLSCSPISGHRSVSWYQQTPGQGLQFLFEYFSETQRNKGNFPGRFSGRQFSNSRSEMNVSTLELGDSALYLCASSLHSGTKALDTQYFGPGTRLTVL.

The chain has TRBV10-3 and TRBJ1-1, with a weak D call TRBD1 (5 bases). Germline CDR1 and CDR2: ENHRY and SYGVKD. CDR3 length: 15 amino acids. The V end lost 0 bases, the J end lost 3 bases, and 11 bases lay between the germline ends. The CDR3 bases are TGTGCCATCAGTGAGTCGGCAGGGAAATACACTGAAGCTTTCTTT. Translated, it gives CAISESAGKYTEAFF.